What follows describes a single T cell receptor (beta chain). TCRdb's table, derived via immunoSEQ multiplex PCR, lists solely in-frame clones and lacks some. The table records some 200,000 clones, 86% of them present only once. Germline V CDR1 and CDR2: WNHNN, SYGVQD (reference sequence). The CDR3 is 17 amino acids. V lost 5 bases and J lost 2; bases outside the gene matches: 10. The sample is drawn from a study of blood T cell repertoires in COVID-19. Study-level information: The United States, Italy and Spain supplied acute and convalescent COVID-19 samples.

The sample consisted of peripheral blood. The sequence came from a man of 80 years or more with acute or convalescent COVID-19. This chain links TRBV10-1 with TRBJ2-5, with 11 positions matching TRBD2. DNA for the CDR3: TGCGCCAGCAGTAAGACGACTAGCGGGGTACCACAAGAGACCCAGTACTTC. This codes for CASSKTTSGVPQETQYF.